Reported below is one TCR beta chain. The sample is drawn from a study of blood T cell repertoires in COVID-19. Source study methods: From reference gene primer amplification, estimates of nucleated cell counts were derived. Method: immunoSEQ multiplex PCR; TCRdb's copy keeps in-frame clones and lacks some. That table is the source of V, J and clone size, and D and trimming were worked out from the DNA. The sample has 65,000 to 95,000 clones, approximately 82% seen once; the top ten hold around 22%. The CDR3 totals 15 residues. Between the trimmed V and J ends, which lost 0 bases and 7 bases, there was a span of 10 bases. Germline values: CDR1 LNHNV, CDR2 YYDKDF (reference sequence).

Sequences were obtained from peripheral blood. This TCR was sampled from a woman in her 50s with acute or convalescent COVID-19. This chain connects TRBV15 to TRBJ1-6, with D tentatively TRBD1 (5 bases). CDR3: CATSRDLTVNSPLHF. The CDR3 coding sequence is TGTGCCACCAGCAGAGATTTGACAGTCAATTCACCCCTCCACTTT.